This T cell receptor (beta chain) was documented in a study of cytomegalovirus exposure and HLA in healthy donors. Findings of the study overall: Roughly even sequencing depth across donors was the assumption behind the presence/absence analyses. In a later analysis, an Asian-associated ancestry cluster reportedly showed fewer N-insertions than the approximately 660-donor mean. Reports indicated that the classifier achieved high specificity and sensitivity in diagnosing cytomegalovirus status.

This CDR3 region has 16 residues. V gave up 0 bases and J gave up 8 bases, with 17 bases separating them. The germline CDR1 and CDR2 sequences are LNHNV and YYDKDF (reference sequence). Concerning this clone itself: Antigen unknown.

The PCR used 60 Vbeta and 13 Jbeta primers. Measured with immunoSEQ multiplex PCR; TCRdb has only the in-frame clones, and not every one. Of about 110,000 clones in the sample, more than 70% were seen once. V gene TRBV15 combines with J gene TRBJ2-1; D might be TRBD1 (8 bases). The origin of this receptor is a man in his forties in good health and CMV-seronegative. Sequences were obtained from PBMCs. For the CDR3, the DNA is TGTGCCACCAGCAGAGATCTCACAGGGGGAGGGGATGAGCAGTTCTTC. It translates to CATSRDLTGGGDEQFF.